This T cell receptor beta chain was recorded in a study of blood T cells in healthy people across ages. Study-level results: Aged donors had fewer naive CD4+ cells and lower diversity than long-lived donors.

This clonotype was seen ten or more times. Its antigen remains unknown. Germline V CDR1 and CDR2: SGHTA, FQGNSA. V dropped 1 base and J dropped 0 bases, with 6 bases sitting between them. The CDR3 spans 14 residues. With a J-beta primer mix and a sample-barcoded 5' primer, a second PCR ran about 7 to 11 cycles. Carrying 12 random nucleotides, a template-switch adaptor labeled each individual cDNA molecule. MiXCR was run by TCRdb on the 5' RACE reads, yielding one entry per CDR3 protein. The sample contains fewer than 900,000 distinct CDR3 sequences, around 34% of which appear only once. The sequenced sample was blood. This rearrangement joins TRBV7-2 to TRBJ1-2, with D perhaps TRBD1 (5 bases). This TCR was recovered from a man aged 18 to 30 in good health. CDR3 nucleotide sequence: TGTGCCAGCAGCTTAGACAGGACTAACTATGGCTACACCTTC. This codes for CASSLDRTNYGYTF.